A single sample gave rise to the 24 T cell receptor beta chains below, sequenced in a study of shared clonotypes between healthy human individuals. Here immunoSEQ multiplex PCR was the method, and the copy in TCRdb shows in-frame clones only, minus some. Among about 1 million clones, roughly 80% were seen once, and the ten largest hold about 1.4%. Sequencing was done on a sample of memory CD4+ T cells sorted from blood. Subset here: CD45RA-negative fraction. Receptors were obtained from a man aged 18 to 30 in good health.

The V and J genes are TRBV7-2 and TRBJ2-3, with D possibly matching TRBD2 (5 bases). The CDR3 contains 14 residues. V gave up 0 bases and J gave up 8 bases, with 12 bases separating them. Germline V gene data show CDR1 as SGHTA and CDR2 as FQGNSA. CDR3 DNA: TGTGCCAGCAGCTTAGCGTCTAGGGAGACTACGCAGTATTTT. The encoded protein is CASSLASRETTQYF. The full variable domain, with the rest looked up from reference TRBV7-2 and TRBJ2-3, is GAGVSQSPSNKVTEKGKDVELRCDPISGHTALYWYRQSLGQGLEFLIYFQGNSAPDKSGLPSDRFSAERTGGSVSTLTIQRTQQEDSAVYLCASSLASRETTQYFGPGTRLTVL.

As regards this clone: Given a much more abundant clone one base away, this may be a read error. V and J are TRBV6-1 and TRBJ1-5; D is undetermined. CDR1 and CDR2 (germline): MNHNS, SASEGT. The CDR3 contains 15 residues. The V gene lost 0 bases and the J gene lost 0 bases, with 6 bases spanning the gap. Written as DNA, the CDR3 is TGTGCCAGCAGTGAAGCCGCGTATAGCAATCAGCCCCAGCATTTT. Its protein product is CASSEAAYSNQPQHF.

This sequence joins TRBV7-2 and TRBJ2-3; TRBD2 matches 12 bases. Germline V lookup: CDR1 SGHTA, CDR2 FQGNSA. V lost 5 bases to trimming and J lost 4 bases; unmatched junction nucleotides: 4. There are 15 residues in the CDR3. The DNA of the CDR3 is TGTGCCAGCAGCCTCTGGACTAGCGGGGCAGATACGCAGTATTTT. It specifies CASSLWTSGADTQYF. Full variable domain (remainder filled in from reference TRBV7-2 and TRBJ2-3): GAGVSQSPSNKVTEKGKDVELRCDPISGHTALYWYRQSLGQGLEFLIYFQGNSAPDKSGLPSDRFSAERTGGSVSTLTIQRTQQEDSAVYLCASSLWTSGADTQYFGPGTRLTVL.

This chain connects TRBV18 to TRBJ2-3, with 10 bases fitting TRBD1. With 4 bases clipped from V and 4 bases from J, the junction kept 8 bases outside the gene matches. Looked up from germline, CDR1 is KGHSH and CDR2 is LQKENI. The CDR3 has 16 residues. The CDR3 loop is CASSRQTGTGADTQYF. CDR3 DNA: TGTGCCAGCTCACGTCAGACCGGGACAGGGGCAGATACGCAGTATTTT.

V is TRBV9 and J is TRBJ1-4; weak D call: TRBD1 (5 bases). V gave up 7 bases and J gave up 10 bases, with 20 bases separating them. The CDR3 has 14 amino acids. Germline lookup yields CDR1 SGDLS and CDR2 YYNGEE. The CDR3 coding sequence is TGTGCCAGCTCGAGAGACAGTGGGATCGGAAAACTGTTTTTT. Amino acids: CASSRDSGIGKLFF.

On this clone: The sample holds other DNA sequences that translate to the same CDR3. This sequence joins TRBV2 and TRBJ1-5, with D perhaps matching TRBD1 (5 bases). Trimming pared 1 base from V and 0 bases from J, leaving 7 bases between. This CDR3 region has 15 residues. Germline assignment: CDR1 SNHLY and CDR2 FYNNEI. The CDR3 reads CASSEGGYSNQPQHF. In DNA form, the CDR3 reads TGTGCCAGCAGTGAAGGGGGGTATAGCAATCAGCCCCAGCATTTT.

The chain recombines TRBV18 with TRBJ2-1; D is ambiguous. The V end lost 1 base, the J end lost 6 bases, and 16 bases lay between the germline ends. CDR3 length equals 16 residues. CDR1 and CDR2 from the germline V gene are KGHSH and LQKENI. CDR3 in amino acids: CASSPLSSSVGNEQFF. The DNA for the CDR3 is TGTGCCAGCTCACCACTGAGTTCTAGTGTGGGCAATGAGCAGTTCTTC.

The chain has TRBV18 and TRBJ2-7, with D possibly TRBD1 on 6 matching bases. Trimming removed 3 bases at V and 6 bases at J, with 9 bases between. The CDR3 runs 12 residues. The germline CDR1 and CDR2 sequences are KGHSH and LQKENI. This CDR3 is CASSPGQSEQYF. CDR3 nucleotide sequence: TGTGCCAGCTCACCCGGACAGTCCGAGCAGTACTTC. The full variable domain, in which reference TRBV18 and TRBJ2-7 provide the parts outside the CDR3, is NAGVMQNPRHLVRRRGQEARLRCSPMKGHSHVYWYRQLPEEGLKFMVYLQKENIIDESGMPKERFSAEFPKEGPSILRIQQVVRGDSAAYFCASSPGQSEQYFGPGTRLTVT.

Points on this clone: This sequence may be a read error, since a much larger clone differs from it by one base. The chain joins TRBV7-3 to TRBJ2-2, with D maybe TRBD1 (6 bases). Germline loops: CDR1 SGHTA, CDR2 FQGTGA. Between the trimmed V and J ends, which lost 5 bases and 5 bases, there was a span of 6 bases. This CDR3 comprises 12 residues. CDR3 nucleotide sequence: TGTGCCAGCAGCCAGGGGACCGGGGAGCTGTTTTTT. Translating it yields CASSQGTGELFF.

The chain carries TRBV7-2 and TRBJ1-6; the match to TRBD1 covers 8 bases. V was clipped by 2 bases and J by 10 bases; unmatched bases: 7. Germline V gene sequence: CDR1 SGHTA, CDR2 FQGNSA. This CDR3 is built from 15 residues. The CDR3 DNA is TGTGCCAGCAGCTTAATCGGGACAGGAGGATCACCCCTCCACTTT. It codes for CASSLIGTGGSPLHF.

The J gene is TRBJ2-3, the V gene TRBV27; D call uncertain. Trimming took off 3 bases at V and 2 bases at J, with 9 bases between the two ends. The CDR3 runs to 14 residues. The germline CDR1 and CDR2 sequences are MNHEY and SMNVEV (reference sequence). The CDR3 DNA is TGTGCCAGCAGTTTGGGCAGGCTCACAGATACGCAGTATTTT. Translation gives CASSLGRLTDTQYF.

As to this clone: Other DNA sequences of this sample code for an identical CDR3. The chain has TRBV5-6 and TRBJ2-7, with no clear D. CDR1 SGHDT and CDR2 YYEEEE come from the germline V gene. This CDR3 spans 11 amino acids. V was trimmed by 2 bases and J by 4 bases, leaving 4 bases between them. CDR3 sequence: CASSFNYEQYF. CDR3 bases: TGTGCCAGCAGCTTTAATTACGAGCAGTACTTC.

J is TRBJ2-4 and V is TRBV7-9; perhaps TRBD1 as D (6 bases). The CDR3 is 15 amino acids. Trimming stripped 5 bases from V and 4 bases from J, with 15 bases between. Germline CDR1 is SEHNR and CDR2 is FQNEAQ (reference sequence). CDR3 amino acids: CASSPDSMGKNIQYF. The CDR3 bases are TGTGCCAGCAGCCCGGACAGCATGGGGAAAAACATTCAGTACTTC.

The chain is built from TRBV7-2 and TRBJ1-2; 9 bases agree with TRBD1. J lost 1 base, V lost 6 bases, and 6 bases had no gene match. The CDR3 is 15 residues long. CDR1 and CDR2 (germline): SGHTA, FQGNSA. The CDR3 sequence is CASRDRGVDNYGYTF. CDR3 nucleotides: TGTGCCAGCAGGGACAGGGGTGTCGATAACTATGGCTACACCTTC.

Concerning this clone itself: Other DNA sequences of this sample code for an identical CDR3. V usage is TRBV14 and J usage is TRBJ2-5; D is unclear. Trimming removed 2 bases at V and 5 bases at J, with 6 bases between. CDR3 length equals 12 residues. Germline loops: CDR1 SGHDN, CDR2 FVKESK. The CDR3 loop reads CASSQLGETQYF. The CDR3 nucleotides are TGTGCCAGCAGCCAACTTGGGGAGACCCAGTACTTC.

The CDR3 protein is CAWSGKAVQETQYF. The CDR3 DNA follows: TGTGCCTGGAGTGGCAAGGCTGTCCAAGAGACCCAGTACTTC. The chain combines TRBV30 with TRBJ2-5; no clear D. Germline lookup yields CDR1 GTSNPN and CDR2 SVGIG (reference sequence). V dropped 1 base and J dropped 1 base, with 10 bases sitting between them. This CDR3 has 14 amino acids. The variable domain in full, with the rest retrieved from reference TRBV30 and TRBJ2-5, is SQTIHQWPATLVQPVGSPLSLECTVEGTSNPNLYWYRQAAGRGLQLLFYSVGIGQISSEVPQNLSASRPQDRQFILSSKKLLLSDSGFYLCAWSGKAVQETQYFGPGTRLLVL.

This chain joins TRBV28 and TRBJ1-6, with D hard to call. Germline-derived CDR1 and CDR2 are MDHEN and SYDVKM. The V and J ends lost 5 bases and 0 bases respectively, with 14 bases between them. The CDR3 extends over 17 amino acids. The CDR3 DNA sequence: TGTGCCAGCAGTCCAACGATAGCGAGCTCCTATAATTCACCCCTCCACTTT. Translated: CASSPTIASSYNSPLHF.

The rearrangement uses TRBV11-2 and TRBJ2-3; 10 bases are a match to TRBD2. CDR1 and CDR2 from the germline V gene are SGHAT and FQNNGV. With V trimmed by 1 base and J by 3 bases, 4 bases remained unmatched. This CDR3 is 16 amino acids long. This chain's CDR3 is CASSLALAGKTDTQYF. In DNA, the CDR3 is TGTGCCAGCAGCTTAGCACTAGCGGGAAAAACAGATACGCAGTATTTT.

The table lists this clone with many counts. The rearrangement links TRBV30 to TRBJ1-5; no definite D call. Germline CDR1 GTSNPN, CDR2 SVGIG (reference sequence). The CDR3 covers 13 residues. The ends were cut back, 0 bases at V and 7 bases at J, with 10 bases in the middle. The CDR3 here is CAWSVGSGQPQHF. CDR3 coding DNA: TGTGCCTGGAGTGTAGGTTCGGGGCAGCCCCAGCATTTT.

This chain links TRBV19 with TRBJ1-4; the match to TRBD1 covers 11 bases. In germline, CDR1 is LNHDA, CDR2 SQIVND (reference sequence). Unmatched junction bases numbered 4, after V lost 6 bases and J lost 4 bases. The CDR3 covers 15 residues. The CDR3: CASRGTGGNNEKLFF. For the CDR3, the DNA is TGTGCCAGTAGGGGGACAGGGGGAAATAATGAAAAACTGTTTTTT. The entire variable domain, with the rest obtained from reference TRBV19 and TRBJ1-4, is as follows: DGGITQSPKYLFRKEGQNVTLSCEQNLNHDAMYWYRQDPGQGLRLIYYSQIVNDFQKGDIAEGYSVSREKKESFPLTVTSAQKNPTAFYLCASRGTGGNNEKLFFGSGTQLSVL.

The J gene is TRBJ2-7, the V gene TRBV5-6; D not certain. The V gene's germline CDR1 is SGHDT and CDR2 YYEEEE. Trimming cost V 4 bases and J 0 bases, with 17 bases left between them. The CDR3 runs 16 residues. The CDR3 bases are TGTGCCAGCAGCCTGGAAAGTTGGGCTTCCTCCTACGAGCAGTACTTC. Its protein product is CASSLESWASSYEQYF.

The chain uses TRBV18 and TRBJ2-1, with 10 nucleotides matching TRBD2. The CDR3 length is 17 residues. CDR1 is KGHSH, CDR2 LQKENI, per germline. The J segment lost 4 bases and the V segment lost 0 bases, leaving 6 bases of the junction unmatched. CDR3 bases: TGTGCCAGCTCACCACCTGCAGCGGGAGGGCCGTACAATGAGCAGTTCTTC. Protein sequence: CASSPPAAGGPYNEQFF. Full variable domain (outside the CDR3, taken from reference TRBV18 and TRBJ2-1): NAGVMQNPRHLVRRRGQEARLRCSPMKGHSHVYWYRQLPEEGLKFMVYLQKENIIDESGMPKERFSAEFPKEGPSILRIQQVVRGDSAAYFCASSPPAAGGPYNEQFFGPGTRLTVL.

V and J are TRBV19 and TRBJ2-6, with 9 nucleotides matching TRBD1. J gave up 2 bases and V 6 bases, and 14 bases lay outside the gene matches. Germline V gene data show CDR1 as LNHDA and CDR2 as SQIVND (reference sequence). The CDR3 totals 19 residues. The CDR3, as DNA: TGTGCCAGTAGCTTCACCGGTAGGGACAGGGAAACTGGGGCCAACGTCCTGACTTTC. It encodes CASSFTGRDRETGANVLTF.

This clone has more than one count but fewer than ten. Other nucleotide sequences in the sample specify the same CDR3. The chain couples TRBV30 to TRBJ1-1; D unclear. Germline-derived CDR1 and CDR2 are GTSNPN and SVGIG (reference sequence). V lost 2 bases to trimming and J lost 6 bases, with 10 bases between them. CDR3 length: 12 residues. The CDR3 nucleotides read TGTGCCTGGAGTCCGGGAGGCTCTGAAGCTTTCTTT. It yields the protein CAWSPGGSEAFF.